This TCR beta chain is drawn from a study of T-cell reconstitution after alpha-beta-depleted transplantation in children. Overall study findings and caveats: Among T cells one year after transplant, newly produced cells accounted for most counts and diversity. After transplant, high TCRbeta diversity at day 60 in some patients arose from surviving recipient T cells and thymic progenitors. Reportedly, alpha-beta T cells present about two months post-transplant originated from several hundred expanded clones of graft origin.

A remark on this clonotype: What it recognizes is unknown.

Library preparation (for TCRbeta) was performed with unique molecular identifiers. TCRdb itself ran the PCR reads through MiXCR, one entry per CDR3 protein. Of a few hundred thousand distinct CDR3 sequences detected, over 20% appear once; the ten largest clones hold under 45%. The CDR3 sequence is 14 residues long. The clonotype comes from a boy under two years old with Wiskott-Aldrich syndrome, due to receive a stem cell transplant. V is TRBV21-1 and J is TRBJ2-5; the table calls TRBD1, which could not be checked here. TRBV21-1 is assigned pseudogene status. The sequencing used PBMCs, collected before TCRalphabeta/CD19-depleted stem cell transplant. The CDR3 bases are TGTGCCAGCAGCCGGACAGTGCGCCAAGAGACCCAGTACTTC. Translated, it gives CASSRTVRQETQYF.